This T cell receptor beta chain originates from a study of early T cells in non-severe SARS-CoV-2 infection. Molecules of cDNA were individually given unique molecular identifiers that were attached to them. TCRdb processed the 5' RACE reads anew with MiXCR; each CDR3 protein has one entry. The data contain around 44,000 distinct CDR3 sequences, approximately 9.8% of them singletons. The sample comprised whole blood. The source of this sequence is an adult who was a healthcare worker with PCR-confirmed SARS-CoV-2 infection or an uninfected control (not recorded which).

CDR3 protein: CSARSRYRYEQYF. DNA of the CDR3: TGCAGTGCTAGATCGCGATACCGTTACGAGCAGTACTTC. The rearrangement joins TRBV20-1 to TRBJ2-7; D not certain. The V gene lost 2 bases and the J gene lost 4 bases, with 12 bases spanning the gap. The CDR3 has 13 residues. In germline, CDR1 is DFQATT, CDR2 SNEGSKA (reference sequence).